This T cell receptor (beta chain) was found in a study of brain T cells in children with intractable seizures. The CDR3 spans 14 residues. Germline V CDR1 and CDR2: SEHNR, FQNEAQ (reference sequence). Trimming cost V 3 bases and J 4 bases; bases outside gene matches: 5. Repertoires were generated with immunoSEQ multiplex PCR, while TCRdb's copy carries only in-frame clones and drops some. The repertoire holds about 80,000 clones, with 90% to 95% as singletons. This clonotype was obtained from a girl aged 2-10 years with Rasmussen encephalitis and intractable seizures. The V gene is TRBV7-9, the J gene TRBJ2-5; TRBD1 matches at 7 bases. The sequencing used peripheral blood, collected at surgery. The CDR3 region has the DNA TGTGCCAGCAGCTTCCCGACAGGGACAGAGACCCAGTACTTC. It yields the protein CASSFPTGTETQYF. Using reference TRBV7-9 and TRBJ2-5 for the parts outside the CDR3, the full variable domain is DTGVSQNPRHKITKRGQNVTFRCDPISEHNRLYWYRQTLGQGPEFLTYFQNEAQLEKSRLLSDRFSAERPKGSFSTLEIQRTEQGDSAMYLCASSFPTGTETQYFGPGTRLLVL.